These 27 T cell receptor beta chains came from one sample sequenced in a study of shared clonotypes between healthy human individuals (dated by TCRdb to between 2020 and 2021). The method was the immunoSEQ multiplex PCR assay. TCRdb obtained this table from immuneACCESS and retained in-frame rearrangements with V and J assigned. These tables miss some clones; where compared with another copy, unresolved V genes account for less than half of the shortfall, and the remainder is unexplained. This sample has millions of clones in its table, and approximately 93% of those were observed once. Under 0.45% of the sample goes to the ten largest clones. Sequenced material: naive CD4+ T cells from PBMCs. The cell subset or site label, read with the paper, signifies: CD45RA+ positively selected. The source of these receptors is a man aged 18 to 29 in good health. Some clones in this sample may be carry-over from other donors' samples.

The J gene is TRBJ2-1, the V gene TRBV4-1; possible D gene TRBD2, 6 bases. The CDR3 runs 15 residues. With 4 bases removed from V and 5 bases from J, the gap between germline ends came to 15 bases. Germline lookup yields CDR1 MGHRA and CDR2 YSYEKL. The CDR3 DNA is TGCGCCAGCAGCCGCAATCAACGGAGGGACAATGAGCAGTTCTTC. It yields the protein CASSRNQRRDNEQFF.

The rearrangement uses TRBV6-5 and TRBJ1-1; tentative D call: TRBD1 (5 bases). Germline values: CDR1 MNHEY, CDR2 SVGAGI. The V end was cut by 4 bases, the J end by 5 bases, with 11 bases between. The CDR3 sequence is 13 residues long. The CDR3 reads CASSWDPGTEAFF. The CDR3 DNA is TGTGCCAGCAGTTGGGACCCGGGGACTGAAGCTTTCTTT.

To note about this clone: Within the sample, other DNA sequences also encode this same CDR3. The chain recombines TRBV18 with TRBJ2-2; D call uncertain. The ends were cut back, 0 bases at V and 8 bases at J, with 4 bases in the middle. The V gene's germline CDR1 is KGHSH and CDR2 LQKENI. The CDR3 contains 12 residues. CDR3 loop: CASSPPTGELFF. The CDR3 DNA sequence: TGTGCCAGCTCACCACCCACGGGGGAGCTGTTTTTT.

This rearrangement joins TRBV28 to TRBJ1-5; 8 nucleotides align to TRBD1. The V and J ends lost 6 bases and 7 bases, in that order; junction bases with no gene match: 14. CDR1 and CDR2 from the germline V gene are MDHEN and SYDVKM. The CDR3 loop spans 16 amino acids. Here the CDR3 reads CASRTSGQGHHQPQHF. The CDR3 DNA reads TGTGCCAGCAGGACCTCTGGACAGGGCCACCACCAGCCCCAGCATTTT.

The V call is TRBV19, the J call TRBJ2-5, with TRBD1 identical over 11 bases. Germline V CDR1 and CDR2: LNHDA, SQIVND (reference sequence). The CDR3 is made up of 17 amino acids. V lost 1 base to trimming and J lost 2 bases; unmatched junction nucleotides: 6. CDR3 loop: CASSIVRGTGGQETQYF. CDR3 coding DNA: TGTGCCAGTAGTATAGTTAGGGGGACAGGGGGTCAAGAGACCCAGTACTTC.

This chain connects TRBV10-3 to TRBJ2-1; D may be TRBD1 (6 bases). Germline V lookup: CDR1 ENHRY, CDR2 SYGVKD. This CDR3 has 13 residues. The V end lost 7 bases, the J end lost 9 bases, and 16 bases lay between the germline ends. CDR3 loop: CAITQDPGAEQFF. Here the CDR3 DNA reads TGTGCCATCACCCAGGACCCAGGGGCTGAGCAGTTCTTC.

The chain couples TRBV10-3 to TRBJ2-3; 14 nucleotides line up with TRBD2. The CDR3 length is 18 residues. V dropped 4 bases and J dropped 3; count of bases not matched to a gene: 9. Germline CDR1 is ENHRY and CDR2 is SYGVKD. The CDR3 sequence: CAISGGAGTSGSTDTQYF. The CDR3 DNA sequence: TGTGCCATCAGTGGAGGGGCCGGGACTAGCGGGAGTACAGATACGCAGTATTTT.

The rearrangement joins TRBV29-1 to TRBJ2-5; D uncertain. The V gene's germline CDR1 is SQVTM and CDR2 ANQGSEA. The ends were cut back, 1 base at V and 9 bases at J, with 12 bases in the middle. CDR3 size: 12 residues. CDR3 nucleotide sequence: TGCAGCGTTGAAGGACTGACGGTAGCCCAGTACTTC. This gives the protein CSVEGLTVAQYF.

A note on this clone: This sample also contains other DNA sequences that code for the same CDR3. The chain combines TRBV2 with TRBJ2-3, with 9 positions matching TRBD1. In germline, CDR1 is SNHLY, CDR2 FYNNEI. The CDR3 sequence is 14 residues long. Losses at the gene ends were 5 bases for V and 3 bases for J; bases not matched to a gene: 3. The CDR3 reads CASSKDRGTDTQYF. DNA of the CDR3: TGTGCCAGCAGTAAGGACAGGGGAACAGATACGCAGTATTTT.

This clone has just one count. The rearrangement links TRBV7-2 to TRBJ1-2; 7 bases match TRBD1. The CDR3 is 15 residues long. Germline CDR1 SGHTA, CDR2 FQGNSA. V shed 5 bases and J 2 bases; nucleotides not matched to a gene: 8. DNA for the CDR3: TGTGCCAGCAGCCAAACTAAGACAGGGAACTATGGCTACACCTTC. Translating it yields CASSQTKTGNYGYTF.

The V and J genes are TRBV5-4 and TRBJ2-2; 9 nucleotides line up with TRBD1. Trimming removed 4 bases from V and 2 bases from J; junction bases left unmatched: 12. The length of the CDR3 is 18 residues. Per germline, CDR1 SGHNT and CDR2 YYREEE (reference sequence). CDR3 in DNA: TGTGCCAGCAGCACAGGGGGCGCTTCCTACCTTAACACCGGGGAGCTGTTTTTT. This sequence encodes CASSTGGASYLNTGELFF.

The rearrangement links TRBV18 to TRBJ2-1; 7 bases are shared with TRBD1. The V gene's germline CDR1 is KGHSH and CDR2 LQKENI. The J segment lost 0 bases and the V segment lost 5 bases, leaving 4 bases of the junction unmatched. The CDR3 totals 15 residues. CDR3 bases: TGTGCCAGCTCAAGGACAGGAGGCTCCTACAATGAGCAGTTCTTC. It encodes CASSRTGGSYNEQFF.

The rearrangement uses TRBV28 and TRBJ2-1, with TRBD1 as a possible D gene (6 bases). Germline loops: CDR1 MDHEN, CDR2 SYDVKM. The CDR3 sequence is 16 residues long. V lost 8 bases, J lost 4 bases, and 21 bases lay in between. CDR3 nucleotide sequence: TGTGCCAGCCTGGGACATCATGTGGGGGTTTACAATGAGCAGTTCTTC. Its translation: CASLGHHVGVYNEQFF. Complete variable domain (other parts from reference TRBV28 and TRBJ2-1): DVKVTQSSRYLVKRTGEKVFLECVQDMDHENMFWYRQDPGLGLRLIYFSYDVKMKEKGDIPEGYSVSREKKERFSLILESASTNQTSMYLCASLGHHVGVYNEQFFGPGTRLTVL.

The chain employs TRBV5-4 and TRBJ2-5; 7 bases line up with TRBD2. V shed 0 bases and J 5 bases; nucleotides not matched to a gene: 7. Germline CDR1 SGHNT, CDR2 YYREEE (reference sequence). This CDR3 contains 15 residues. The CDR3 loop reads CASSLAKAGRETQYF. The CDR3 coding sequence is TGTGCCAGCAGCTTGGCCAAAGCGGGGAGGGAGACCCAGTACTTC.

V gene TRBV5-8 combines with J gene TRBJ2-7; possible D gene TRBD1, 7 bases. The V and J ends lost 3 bases and 2 bases respectively, with 15 bases between them. The CDR3 consists of 15 residues. Germline V gene data show CDR1 as SGHTS and CDR2 as YDEGEE. The chain's CDR3 is CASSYYRGLAYEQYF. For the CDR3, the DNA is TGTGCCAGCAGCTACTACAGGGGACTTGCCTACGAGCAGTACTTC.

This chain connects TRBV7-3 to TRBJ1-2; perhaps TRBD1 as D (5 bases). CDR1 is SGHTA and CDR2 is FQGTGA in the germline V gene. V lost 1 base and J lost 7, with 10 bases in between. The CDR3 sequence is 13 residues long. The CDR3 DNA reads as TGTGCCAGCAGCTTAAGGCAGGGCGTTGGCTACACCTTC. It translates to CASSLRQGVGYTF. The variable domain in full, with the rest retrieved from reference TRBV7-3 and TRBJ1-2, is GAGVSQTPSNKVTEKGKYVELRCDPISGHTALYWYRQSLGQGPEFLIYFQGTGAADDSGLPNDRFFAVRPEGSVSTLKIQRTERGDSAVYLCASSLRQGVGYTFGSGTRLTVV.

The chain combines TRBV5-5 with TRBJ2-7; TRBD1 aligns across 7 bases. CDR1 SGHKS and CDR2 YYEKEE come from the germline V gene (reference sequence). The V and J ends lost 0 bases and 2 bases, in that order; junction bases with no gene match: 5. This CDR3 is built from 15 residues. Here the CDR3 reads CASSLDGTVTYEQYF. CDR3 DNA sequence: TGTGCCAGCAGCTTGGATGGGACAGTCACCTACGAGCAGTACTTC. Full variable domain (rest looked up from reference TRBV5-5 and TRBJ2-7): DAGVTQSPTHLIKTRGQQVTLRCSPISGHKSVSWYQQVLGQGPQFIFQYYEKEERGRGNFPDRFSARQFPNYSSELNVNALLLGDSALYLCASSLDGTVTYEQYFGPGTRLTVT.

V gene TRBV19 combines with J gene TRBJ2-2, with no clear D. Per germline, CDR1 LNHDA and CDR2 SQIVND (reference sequence). This CDR3 has 13 residues. The V end lost 8 bases, the J end lost 0 bases, and 7 bases lay between the germline ends. The DNA of the CDR3 is TGTGCCAGTCCGGCAGCGAACACCGGGGAGCTGTTTTTT. Its protein is CASPAANTGELFF.

In this sample, this clone turned up once. The J gene is TRBJ2-2, the V gene TRBV9, with D uncertain. Trimming stripped 5 bases from V and 7 bases from J, with 12 bases between. Germline loops: CDR1 SGDLS, CDR2 YYNGEE. The CDR3 length is 13 residues. The CDR3 loop is CASRLRLHGELFF. The CDR3 bases are TGTGCCAGCAGGCTACGGTTACACGGGGAGCTGTTTTTT.

The gene calls are TRBV25-1 and TRBJ2-1; D remains ambiguous. V shed 3 bases and J shed 4 bases, with 10 bases lying between them. This CDR3 is 14 amino acids long. The germline V gene encodes CDR1 MGHDK and CDR2 SYGVNS. DNA for the CDR3: TGTGCCAGCAGTGACTTTCCAGTTTACAATGAGCAGTTCTTC. Translated, it gives CASSDFPVYNEQFF.

The rearrangement uses TRBV6-5 and TRBJ1-5, with D perhaps TRBD1 (6 bases). V was cut by 7 bases and J by 5 bases, with 15 bases left in between. Germline CDR1 MNHEY, CDR2 SVGAGI. The CDR3 loop spans 14 amino acids. The CDR3 DNA follows: TGTGCCAGCACTGCAAACCAGGGGCATCAGCCCCAGCATTTT. Amino acid sequence: CASTANQGHQPQHF.

This clone occurred once. The CDR3 nucleotides are TGTGCCAGCAGTGAAGCTCCGCGGAGCGGGACAGATACGCAGTATTTT. This encodes CASSEAPRSGTDTQYF. V and J are TRBV2 and TRBJ2-3, with D possibly being TRBD2 (6 bases). V was cut by 0 bases and J by 3 bases, with 13 bases left in between. CDR3 length: 16 residues. CDR1 and CDR2 (germline): SNHLY, FYNNEI.

In the case of this clone: The same CDR3 also results from other DNA sequences found in this sample. The V and J genes are TRBV19 and TRBJ1-5; 9 bases align to TRBD1. The CDR3 runs to 13 residues. J lost 7 bases, V lost 6 bases, and 4 bases had no gene match. In germline, CDR1 is LNHDA, CDR2 SQIVND (reference sequence). CDR3 protein: CASRDRGGQPQHF. CDR3 in DNA: TGTGCCAGTAGGGACAGGGGTGGGCAGCCCCAGCATTTT.

This clone was observed a few times. The CDR3 reads CAIGERTGEQPQHF. The CDR3 region has the DNA TGTGCCATTGGAGAACGGACAGGGGAGCAGCCCCAGCATTTT. V gene TRBV6-1 combines with J gene TRBJ1-5, with TRBD1 matching over 9 bases. Germline V gene sequence: CDR1 MNHNS, CDR2 SASEGT. Trimming removed 10 bases from V and 7 bases from J; junction bases left unmatched: 11. The CDR3 is made up of 14 amino acids.

This rearrangement joins TRBV19 to TRBJ2-6; TRBD1 is a possible D gene (5 bases). Germline lookup yields CDR1 LNHDA and CDR2 SQIVND (reference sequence). CDR3 length: 18 residues. V lost 3 bases to trimming and J lost 0 bases, with 15 bases between them. The CDR3 loop is CASSMIQATLSGANVLTF. The CDR3 DNA sequence: TGTGCCAGTAGTATGATACAGGCCACGCTCTCTGGGGCCAACGTCCTGACTTTC.

The chain uses TRBV27 and TRBJ2-3, with 9 bases fitting TRBD2. The ends lost 1 base at V and 5 bases at J; junction bases unmatched: 4. CDR1 MNHEY and CDR2 SMNVEV come from the germline V gene (reference sequence). The CDR3 is made up of 15 amino acids. Written as DNA, the CDR3 is TGTGCCAGCAGTTTATACCTAGCGGGGTTAGATACGCAGTATTTT. Protein: CASSLYLAGLDTQYF.

The chain employs TRBV5-4 and TRBJ2-7; 12 bases are a match to TRBD2. Trimming took 4 bases from V and 6 from J; bases not matched to a gene: 8. CDR1 is SGHNT and CDR2 is YYREEE in the germline V gene (reference sequence). The CDR3 spans 15 residues. For the CDR3, the DNA is TGTGCCAGCAGCCCCCTAGCGGGAGGGCCAAGCGAGCAGTACTTC. This codes for CASSPLAGGPSEQYF.